A selection of T cell receptor beta chains follows, all from one sample in a study of blood T cell repertoires in COVID-19. The method was immunoSEQ multiplex PCR; TCRdb's version includes in-frame clones alone and lacks a portion of them. The sample includes some 230,000 clones, about 86% seen only once; the top ten take more than 2%. Sequencing was done on a sample of peripheral blood. These receptors originate from an older woman with acute or convalescent COVID-19. The CDR3 runs from the conserved cysteine through the conserved F or W. Fields, in order: CDR3 DNA, CDR3 protein, J gene, D gene, CDR3 length, V gene, clone size. A D gene is named only where the DNA matches it firmly. Not all rows give a size; the values are once, few, many and, for expanded clones, a class.

CDR3 DNA: TGTGCCAGCAGCCGACCGGGACTAGTGGGCGGGGAGCTGTTTTTT
CDR3 protein: CASSRPGLVGGELFF
J gene: TRBJ2-2
D gene: TRBD2
CDR3 length: 15
V gene: TRBV3-1/TRBV3-2
clone size: NA

CDR3 DNA: TGTGCCAGCAGCGCACAGGGAAGCTCCTACGAGCAGTACTTC
CDR3 protein: CASSAQGSSYEQYF
J gene: TRBJ2-7
D gene: NA
CDR3 length: 14
V gene: TRBV9
clone size: once

CDR3 DNA: TGTGCCTGGAGCTCGGTGTTAAACAATCAGCCCCAGCATTTT
CDR3 protein: CAWSSVLNNQPQHF
J gene: TRBJ1-5
D gene: NA
CDR3 length: 14
V gene: TRBV30
clone size: NA

CDR3 DNA: TGCGCCAGCAGGGGCGGTGGCTACGGAGGGTACTATGGCTACACCTTC
CDR3 protein: CASRGGGYGGYYGYTF
J gene: TRBJ1-2
D gene: NA
CDR3 length: 16
V gene: TRBV10-2
clone size: NA

CDR3 DNA: TGCGCCAGCAGCGTAGGGACAGCCAGTTACTATGGCTACACCTTC
CDR3 protein: CASSVGTASYYGYTF
J gene: TRBJ1-2
D gene: TRBD1
CDR3 length: 15
V gene: TRBV5-1
clone size: NA

CDR3 DNA: TGTGCCAGCTCACCGCAACAGGGGGCCTATGGCTACACCTTC
CDR3 protein: CASSPQQGAYGYTF
J gene: TRBJ1-2
D gene: TRBD1
CDR3 length: 14
V gene: TRBV18
clone size: NA

CDR3 DNA: TGTGCCAGCAGCCAAGATGGTGGCCCCTCGATTTACAATGAGCAGTTCTTC
CDR3 protein: CASSQDGGPSIYNEQFF
J gene: TRBJ2-1
D gene: NA
CDR3 length: 17
V gene: TRBV3-1/TRBV3-2
clone size: NA

CDR3 DNA: TGTGCCAGTAGTACGGGCGGGGTTAATGAAAAACTGTTTTTT
CDR3 protein: CASSTGGVNEKLFF
J gene: TRBJ1-4
D gene: NA
CDR3 length: 14
V gene: TRBV19
clone size: NA

CDR3 DNA: TGTGCCAGCAGCTCGGGGGTGGGATTCTATGGCTACACCTTC
CDR3 protein: CASSSGVGFYGYTF
J gene: TRBJ1-2
D gene: NA
CDR3 length: 14
V gene: TRBV11-2
clone size: NA

CDR3 DNA: TGCGCCAGCAGCTTGGCGGGGACAGGGGAGAACACTGAAGCTTTCTTT
CDR3 protein: CASSLAGTGENTEAFF
J gene: TRBJ1-1
D gene: TRBD1
CDR3 length: 16
V gene: TRBV5-1
clone size: NA

CDR3 DNA: TGTGCCAGCAGCCTATTGGGTAGAGGGACAGGGTCTTATGAGCAGTACTTC
CDR3 protein: CASSLLGRGTGSYEQYF
J gene: TRBJ2-7
D gene: TRBD1
CDR3 length: 17
V gene: TRBV11-2
clone size: NA

CDR3 DNA: TGTGCCAGCAGTCTCTCCTACGAGCAGTACTTC
CDR3 protein: CASSLSYEQYF
J gene: TRBJ2-7
D gene: NA
CDR3 length: 11
V gene: TRBV14
clone size: few

CDR3 DNA: TGTGCCAGCTTTACATATGGCGGCCGACATAATTCACCCCTCCACTTT
CDR3 protein: CASFTYGGRHNSPLHF
J gene: TRBJ1-6
D gene: NA
CDR3 length: 16
V gene: TRBV7-2
clone size: NA

CDR3 DNA: TGTGCCAGCAGTCCCGCCTACGAGCAGTACTTC
CDR3 protein: CASSPAYEQYF
J gene: TRBJ2-7
D gene: NA
CDR3 length: 11
V gene: TRBV27
clone size: once

CDR3 DNA: TGTGCCAGCAGTGACTCGAAACTAGCGGGGAGAGATGAGCAGTTCTTC
CDR3 protein: CASSDSKLAGRDEQFF
J gene: TRBJ2-1
D gene: TRBD2
CDR3 length: 16
V gene: TRBV6-4
clone size: NA

CDR3 DNA: TGCGCCAGCAGCCTGTGGCCTGCACGCCAAAATAGCAATCAGCCCCAGCATTTT
CDR3 protein: CASSLWPARQNSNQPQHF
J gene: TRBJ1-5
D gene: NA
CDR3 length: 18
V gene: TRBV4-1
clone size: NA

CDR3 DNA: TGTGCCAGCAGTTACGGGATCCAAGAGACCCAGTACTTC
CDR3 protein: CASSYGIQETQYF
J gene: TRBJ2-5
D gene: NA
CDR3 length: 13
V gene: TRBV27
clone size: NA

CDR3 DNA: TGTGCCAGCAGTTCCCTTAGGGGGAATAAGGAGACCCAGTACTTC
CDR3 protein: CASSSLRGNKETQYF
J gene: TRBJ2-5
D gene: NA
CDR3 length: 15
V gene: TRBV6-4
clone size: NA

CDR3 DNA: TGTGCCAGTAGTGCCGGGGGTGGGGAGCAGTACTTC
CDR3 protein: CASSAGGGEQYF
J gene: TRBJ2-7
D gene: NA
CDR3 length: 12
V gene: TRBV19
clone size: NA

CDR3 DNA: TGTGCCAGCAGCTCCGGGACTAGCGGGGGTTTTTCCTACAATGAGCAGTTCTTC
CDR3 protein: CASSSGTSGGFSYNEQFF
J gene: TRBJ2-1
D gene: TRBD2
CDR3 length: 18
V gene: TRBV5-4
clone size: once

CDR3 DNA: TGTGCCAGCAGCAGGGGACAGAACTATGGCTACACCTTC
CDR3 protein: CASSRGQNYGYTF
J gene: TRBJ1-2
D gene: TRBD1
CDR3 length: 13
V gene: TRBV12-3/TRBV12-4
clone size: NA

CDR3 DNA: TGCGCCAGCAGCCAAGGACTAGCGTCAGATACGCAGTATTTT
CDR3 protein: CASSQGLASDTQYF
J gene: TRBJ2-3
D gene: TRBD2
CDR3 length: 14
V gene: TRBV4-3
clone size: NA

CDR3 DNA: TGTGCCAGCAGCCAAGGGATCGAATCGAGGCAAGCTTTCTTT
CDR3 protein: CASSQGIESRQAFF
J gene: TRBJ1-1
D gene: NA
CDR3 length: 14
V gene: TRBV3-1/TRBV3-2
clone size: NA

CDR3 DNA: TGCGCCACCCTCTTTTCCGGGGGGGGCCGGAATGAGCAGTTCTTC
CDR3 protein: CATLFSGGGRNEQFF
J gene: TRBJ2-1
D gene: TRBD2
CDR3 length: 15
V gene: TRBV10-2
clone size: few

CDR3 DNA: TGTGCCAGCAGCTTGGGGCAGGGGGCCCAGTACGAGCAGTACTTC
CDR3 protein: CASSLGQGAQYEQYF
J gene: TRBJ2-7
D gene: TRBD1
CDR3 length: 15
V gene: TRBV5-5
clone size: NA

CDR3 DNA: TGTGCCAGCTCACCACCAGGACAGGGCAATCAGCCCCAGCATTTT
CDR3 protein: CASSPPGQGNQPQHF
J gene: TRBJ1-5
D gene: TRBD1
CDR3 length: 15
V gene: TRBV18
clone size: NA

CDR3 DNA: TGTGCCAGCTCGGGACAGGGGAATTCACCCCTCCACTTT
CDR3 protein: CASSGQGNSPLHF
J gene: TRBJ1-6
D gene: TRBD1
CDR3 length: 13
V gene: TRBV9
clone size: NA

CDR3 DNA: TGCGCCAGCAGCTTGGTCGGGGGTGAGACAGATACGCAGTATTTT
CDR3 protein: CASSLVGGETDTQYF
J gene: TRBJ2-3
D gene: NA
CDR3 length: 15
V gene: TRBV5-1
clone size: NA

CDR3 DNA: TGTGCCAGCAGTACCCGGACAGGACAAACCGGGGAGCTGTTTTTT
CDR3 protein: CASSTRTGQTGELFF
J gene: TRBJ2-2
D gene: TRBD1
CDR3 length: 15
V gene: TRBV2
clone size: NA

CDR3 DNA: TGTGCCAGCAGCTTAGCGGGGGGAAGCACTGAAGCTTTCTTT
CDR3 protein: CASSLAGGSTEAFF
J gene: TRBJ1-1
D gene: NA
CDR3 length: 14
V gene: TRBV11-1
clone size: NA

CDR3 DNA: TGCGCCAGCAGCTTGATGGTGGCTAGCGGGGGGGCCCGGAATGAGCAGTTCTTC
CDR3 protein: CASSLMVASGGARNEQFF
J gene: TRBJ2-1
D gene: TRBD2
CDR3 length: 18
V gene: TRBV5-1
clone size: NA

CDR3 DNA: TGTGCCAGCAGTTTGTCAGGGGGCGCTGGCTACACCTTC
CDR3 protein: CASSLSGGAGYTF
J gene: TRBJ1-2
D gene: TRBD1
CDR3 length: 13
V gene: TRBV27
clone size: NA

CDR3 DNA: TGTGCCAGCAGCTTAGCCGGGAACACTGAAGCTTTCTTT
CDR3 protein: CASSLAGNTEAFF
J gene: TRBJ1-1
D gene: NA
CDR3 length: 13
V gene: TRBV7-2
clone size: NA

CDR3 DNA: TGTGCCGGGGGGGACACCGGAAACACCATATATTTT
CDR3 protein: CAGGDTGNTIYF
J gene: TRBJ1-3
D gene: NA
CDR3 length: 12
V gene: TRBV2
clone size: NA

CDR3 DNA: TGCAGTGCTAGTGCCATCCCGGGAACCGTGAGCTCTGGAAACACCATATATTTT
CDR3 protein: CSASAIPGTVSSGNTIYF
J gene: TRBJ1-3
D gene: NA
CDR3 length: 18
V gene: TRBV20-1
clone size: NA

CDR3 DNA: TGTGCCAGCAGCCCCGGGAGGCCGGGAGAGCTGTTTTTT
CDR3 protein: CASSPGRPGELFF
J gene: TRBJ2-2
D gene: TRBD2
CDR3 length: 13
V gene: TRBV7-2
clone size: NA

CDR3 DNA: TGTGCCAGCTCACCACCAACCGGGACAGGGGTCACTGAAGCTTTCTTT
CDR3 protein: CASSPPTGTGVTEAFF
J gene: TRBJ1-1
D gene: TRBD1
CDR3 length: 16
V gene: TRBV18
clone size: NA

CDR3 DNA: TGTGCCAGCAGCCTCCTTGCTAGCGGGGGAAACACCGGGGAGCTGTTTTTT
CDR3 protein: CASSLLASGGNTGELFF
J gene: TRBJ2-2
D gene: TRBD2
CDR3 length: 17
V gene: TRBV7-6
clone size: NA

CDR3 DNA: TGTGCCAGCAGCCTCTCTGGAAACACCATATATTTT
CDR3 protein: CASSLSGNTIYF
J gene: TRBJ1-3
D gene: NA
CDR3 length: 12
V gene: TRBV12-3/TRBV12-4
clone size: NA

CDR3 DNA: TGTGCCAGCAGCGGGAGTTCCCTTGGTTCACCCCTCCACTTT
CDR3 protein: CASSGSSLGSPLHF
J gene: TRBJ1-6
D gene: NA
CDR3 length: 14
V gene: TRBV9
clone size: NA

CDR3 DNA: TGTGCCAGCAGCTTTATTAGCGGGCACAATGAGCAGTTCTTC
CDR3 protein: CASSFISGHNEQFF
J gene: TRBJ2-1
D gene: TRBD2
CDR3 length: 14
V gene: TRBV5-4
clone size: NA

CDR3 DNA: TGTGCCAGCAGCTTAGAAGGCCGGAGTATCGGAAACACCATATATTTT
CDR3 protein: CASSLEGRSIGNTIYF
J gene: TRBJ1-3
D gene: NA
CDR3 length: 16
V gene: TRBV7-2
clone size: once

CDR3 DNA: TGTGCCAGCAGTTCTGACGCGTTCAGGGGCATTCAGTACTTC
CDR3 protein: CASSSDAFRGIQYF
J gene: TRBJ2-4
D gene: NA
CDR3 length: 14
V gene: TRBV27
clone size: NA

CDR3 DNA: TGTGCCAGCAGCCCAAGGACTAGCTTCGGAGAGACCCAGTACTTC
CDR3 protein: CASSPRTSFGETQYF
J gene: TRBJ2-5
D gene: TRBD2
CDR3 length: 15
V gene: TRBV13
clone size: NA

CDR3 DNA: TGTGCCAGCAGCTTAGCTGGACGGGATAAGCAGTTCTTC
CDR3 protein: CASSLAGRDKQFF
J gene: TRBJ2-1
D gene: NA
CDR3 length: 13
V gene: TRBV7-9
clone size: NA

CDR3 DNA: TGTGCCACCAGCAGAGTCAGCCCCAGGGGTACTGAAGCTTTCTTT
CDR3 protein: CATSRVSPRGTEAFF
J gene: TRBJ1-1
D gene: NA
CDR3 length: 15
V gene: TRBV15
clone size: NA

CDR3 DNA: TGTGCCAGCAGCCCGGGCCCCCAGGGCACTGAAGCTTTCTTT
CDR3 protein: CASSPGPQGTEAFF
J gene: TRBJ1-1
D gene: NA
CDR3 length: 14
V gene: TRBV9
clone size: NA

CDR3 DNA: TGTGCCAGCAGTTACTATCAGGTGGCTGAAGCTTTCTTT
CDR3 protein: CASSYYQVAEAFF
J gene: TRBJ1-1
D gene: NA
CDR3 length: 13
V gene: TRBV6-6
clone size: few

CDR3 DNA: TGTGCCAGCAGTTTAGCGCTAGATCAGCCCCAGCATTTT
CDR3 protein: CASSLALDQPQHF
J gene: TRBJ1-5
D gene: NA
CDR3 length: 13
V gene: TRBV12-3/TRBV12-4
clone size: NA

CDR3 DNA: TGTGCCTGGAGTGGGGGCCTGGGTGAAAAACTGTTTTTT
CDR3 protein: CAWSGGLGEKLFF
J gene: TRBJ1-4
D gene: NA
CDR3 length: 13
V gene: TRBV30
clone size: NA

CDR3 DNA: TGTGCCTGGAGTGGACAGGGTACGAGCGCTTTCTTT
CDR3 protein: CAWSGQGTSAFF
J gene: TRBJ1-1
D gene: TRBD1
CDR3 length: 12
V gene: TRBV30
clone size: NA